These 8 T cell receptor beta chains came from one sample sequenced in a study of PD-1 blockade in classical Hodgkin lymphoma (TCRdb year 2020). In light of the paper, this sample's time point label describes: cycle 1 day 1 (C1D1), immediately before nivolumab initiation. Every trial patient had relapsed after autologous stem cell transplantation, and cohorts A, B and C differed in prior brentuximab vedotin exposure. The method behind the library was the immunoSEQ multiplex PCR assay. The immuneACCESS repertoire file appears here via TCRdb, limited to in-frame rearrangements. These files lack a portion of the clones; in checked studies, under half of the deficit traces to unresolved V genes, and the cause of the others is not known. The sample records 47,000 or so clones, about three quarters of which are singletons. The biggest ten clones account for 9.5% to 12% of the sample. The sample consisted of peripheral blood mononuclear cells (PBMCs), taken at baseline. The receptors come from a human donor with classical Hodgkin lymphoma.

This clone was detected only a few times. The gene calls are TRBV28 and TRBJ2-7; D unclear. Germline V CDR1 and CDR2: MDHEN, SYDVKM. V lost 2 bases to trimming and J lost 1 base, with 9 bases between them. The CDR3 spans 14 residues. CDR3 amino acids: CASSLLEKSYEQYF. CDR3 DNA sequence: TGTGCCAGCAGTTTACTGGAAAAGTCCTACGAGCAGTACTTC.

This chain links TRBV11-3 with TRBJ2-3; no definite D call. This CDR3 is 16 amino acids long. V dropped 5 bases and J dropped 2 bases, with 17 bases sitting between them. The V gene's germline CDR1 is SGHNT and CDR2 YENEEA. This CDR3 is CASSPRTALNTDTQYF. CDR3 DNA sequence: TGTGCCAGCAGCCCCCGGACGGCTCTAAACACAGATACGCAGTATTTT.

V and J are TRBV28 and TRBJ1-2; D is uncertain. This CDR3 comprises 11 residues. The germline gives CDR1 MDHEN, CDR2 SYDVKM. With 8 bases removed from V and 8 bases from J, the gap between germline ends came to 12 bases. In DNA, the CDR3 is TGTGCCAGCTCGGATTTGTGGGGCTACACCTTC. Its translation: CASSDLWGYTF.

This rearrangement joins TRBV28 to TRBJ1-2; 9 bases fit TRBD1. The junction had 5 bases not matched to a gene; V was cut back by 1 base and J by 8 bases. Germline V gives CDR1 MDHEN, CDR2 SYDVKM. The CDR3 is 14 amino acids. CDR3 in amino acids: CASSLYWDREGYTF. The CDR3 DNA reads as TGTGCCAGCAGTTTATATTGGGACAGGGAAGGCTACACCTTC.

The chain has TRBV13 and TRBJ2-5; D is possibly TRBD1 (5 bases). Near its end, the DNA agrees better with TRBJ2-7, so the J call may be wrong. The CDR3 is 15 amino acids. Germline V gene sequence: CDR1 PRHDT, CDR2 FYEKMQ (reference sequence). CDR3 sequence (DNA): TGTGCCAGCAGCTTAGGGACAGTTAGCTCCTACGAGCAGTACTTC. The encoded protein is CASSLGTVSSYEQYF.

About this clone itself: The sample holds other DNA sequences that translate to the same CDR3. The chain uses TRBV20-1 and TRBJ1-2; D gene ambiguous. The CDR3 runs to 9 residues. V lost 4 bases and J 3 bases, leaving 0 bases between the germline ends. Germline V gene data show CDR1 as DFQATT and CDR2 as SNEGSKA (reference sequence). This CDR3 is CSANYGYTF. The CDR3 DNA is TGCAGTGCTAACTATGGCTACACCTTC.

The chain employs TRBV4-2 and TRBJ1-3, with 7 bases that match TRBD1. The CDR3 is 15 amino acids. Trimming removed 4 bases from V and 4 bases from J; junction bases left unmatched: 7. Germline CDR1 and CDR2: LGHNA and YNFKEQ. CDR3 loop: CASSRPDRRGNTIYF. The CDR3 DNA reads TGTGCCAGCAGCCGGCCGGACAGGCGGGGAAACACCATATATTTT.

The rearrangement uses TRBV9 and TRBJ2-1; D remains ambiguous. V was cut by 1 base and J by 4 bases, with 15 bases left in between. The CDR3 loop spans 16 amino acids. CDR1 is SGDLS, CDR2 YYNGEE, per germline. The CDR3 reads CASSVQVAGAYNEQFF. The CDR3 coding sequence is TGTGCCAGCAGCGTACAGGTGGCAGGAGCTTACAATGAGCAGTTCTTC.